This entry lists 7 T cell receptor beta chains sequenced from one sample in a study of beta chain features in type 1 diabetes. The whole isolated RNA underwent reverse transcription, so sequencing captured expressed TCRB transcripts. The table came from immunoSEQ multiplex PCR; TCRdb's copy has only in-frame clones and leaves some out. Here the sample spans under 450,000 clones, approximately 15% being singletons. The sample consisted of naive CD4+ T cells from blood. Receptor source: a man aged 25 to 40 in good health.

The chain joins TRBV21-1 to TRBJ2-2; the table's D call TRBD2 went unverified against the DNA. TRBV21-1 is designated a pseudogene. CDR3 length: 15 amino acids. CDR3: CASSQRDSRSGELFF. CDR3 sequence (DNA): TGTGCCAGCAGCCAACGGGACTCCCGATCCGGGGAGCTGTTTTTT.

The CDR3 region has the DNA TGCGCCAGCAGCCACGGCGGGGAGGTCCAAGAGACCCAGTACTTC. It specifies CASSHGGEVQETQYF. This rearrangement joins TRBV4-3 to TRBJ2-5; tentatively, D is TRBD2 (6 bases). Per the germline V gene, CDR1 is LGHNA and CDR2 is YSLEER. The CDR3 has 15 residues. The V gene lost 3 bases and the J gene lost 1 base, with 12 bases spanning the gap.

This clone was found a few times. The chain carries TRBV9 and TRBJ2-2; a weak D match, TRBD2 (6 bases). There are 14 residues in the CDR3. Germline CDR1 reads SGDLS; CDR2 reads YYNGEE. V was pared by 4 bases and J by 6 bases, with 13 bases between. This chain's CDR3 is CASSPRLVPGELFF. CDR3 coding DNA: TGTGCCAGCAGCCCCCGACTAGTACCCGGGGAGCTGTTTTTT.

This clone was detected only a few times. This chain joins TRBV7-3 and TRBJ2-1, with unresolved D. Deletions cut 5 bases from V and 5 bases from J, with 13 bases between. CDR3 length equals 14 residues. The V gene's germline CDR1 is SGHTA and CDR2 FQGTGA. The CDR3 is CASSLMSSNNEQFF. The CDR3, as DNA: TGTGCCAGCAGCCTTATGTCGTCGAACAATGAGCAGTTCTTC.

This chain uses TRBV30 with TRBJ2-2; 7 nucleotides match TRBD1. This CDR3 is 12 amino acids long. V shed 8 bases, J shed 6 bases, and the junction held 6 bases outside the gene matches. The germline V gene encodes CDR1 GTSNPN and CDR2 SVGIG (reference sequence). The CDR3 loop is CAADRDPGELFF. The DNA for the CDR3 is TGTGCCGCTGACAGGGACCCCGGGGAGCTGTTTTTT.

CDR3 nucleotides: TGTGCCTGGAGTGCCGGCAGGGACGCTGGCTACACCTTC. The encoded protein is CAWSAGRDAGYTF. V usage is TRBV30 and J usage is TRBJ1-2, with a tentative D call TRBD1 (5 bases). CDR1 is GTSNPN, CDR2 SVGIG, per germline (reference sequence). CDR3 length equals 13 residues. The V gene lost 1 base and the J gene lost 7 bases, with 13 bases spanning the gap.

The rearrangement joins TRBV7-8 to TRBJ1-4, with D possibly matching TRBD1 (5 bases). CDR1 and CDR2 from the germline V gene are SGHVS and FQNEAQ. V was pared by 5 bases and J by 5 bases, with 15 bases between. This CDR3 spans 15 amino acids. The CDR3 DNA follows: TGTGCCAGCAGCCGAAGCGGGACTGCGAATGAAAAACTGTTTTTT. This codes for CASSRSGTANEKLFF.